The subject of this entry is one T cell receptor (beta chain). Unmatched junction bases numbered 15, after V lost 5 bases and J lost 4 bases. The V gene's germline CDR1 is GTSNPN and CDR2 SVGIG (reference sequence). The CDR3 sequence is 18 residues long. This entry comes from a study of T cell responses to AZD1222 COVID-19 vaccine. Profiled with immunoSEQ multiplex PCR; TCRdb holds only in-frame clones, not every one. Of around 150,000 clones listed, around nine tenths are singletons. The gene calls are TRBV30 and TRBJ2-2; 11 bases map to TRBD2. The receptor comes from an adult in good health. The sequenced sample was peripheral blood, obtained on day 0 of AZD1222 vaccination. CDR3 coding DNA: TGTGCCTGGGGGGGAAGGGCTAGCGGGAGGCGTAGCACCGGGGAGCTGTTTTTT. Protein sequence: CAWGGRASGRRSTGELFF. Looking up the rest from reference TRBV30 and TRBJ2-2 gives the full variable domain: SQTIHQWPATLVQPVGSPLSLECTVEGTSNPNLYWYRQAAGRGLQLLFYSVGIGQISSEVPQNLSASRPQDRQFILSSKKLLLSDSGFYLCAWGGRASGRRSTGELFFGEGSRLTVL.